The rows below give T cell receptor beta chains drawn from one sample of a study of blood T cell repertoires in COVID-19. Here immunoSEQ multiplex PCR was the method, and the copy in TCRdb shows in-frame clones only, minus some. The data contain some 370,000 clones, about 87% of them singletons. The sample comprised peripheral blood. The receptors were sampled from a woman aged 25 to 39 with COVID-19, enrolled during active disease. CDR3s include the opening cysteine and the closing phenylalanine or tryptophan. Fields, in order: J gene, V gene, D gene, clone size, CDR3 DNA, CDR3 protein. A D gene is named only where the DNA matches it firmly. Part of the rows lack a size; the others show once, few, many or a class for expanded clones.

j_gene: TRBJ1-2; v_gene: TRBV5-1; d_gene: NA; abundance: NA; CDR3nt: TGCGCCAGCAGCACCCCCCGCGGGGGGAACTATGGCTACACCTTC; CDR3aa: CASSTPRGGNYGYTF
j_gene: TRBJ1-1; v_gene: TRBV30; d_gene: NA; abundance: NA; CDR3nt: TGTGCCTGGAGTATGACAGGCTGGGAAGCTTTCTTT; CDR3aa: CAWSMTGWEAFF
j_gene: TRBJ2-2; v_gene: TRBV5-1; d_gene: TRBD1; abundance: NA; CDR3nt: TGCGCCAGCAGCTTGCTCGGCGGCTCACAGGGGACCGGGGAGCTGTTTTTT; CDR3aa: CASSLLGGSQGTGELFF
j_gene: TRBJ2-7; v_gene: TRBV2; d_gene: TRBD2; abundance: NA; CDR3nt: TGTGCCAGGTCGCAGACTAGCGGTAATGTCTACGAGCAGTACTTC; CDR3aa: CARSQTSGNVYEQYF
j_gene: TRBJ2-7; v_gene: TRBV5-4; d_gene: TRBD2; abundance: NA; CDR3nt: TGTGCCAGCAGCCCTCCCGGGTCTAGCGGGAGCTACGAGCAGTACTTC; CDR3aa: CASSPPGSSGSYEQYF
j_gene: TRBJ1-4; v_gene: TRBV27; d_gene: TRBD1; abundance: NA; CDR3nt: TGTGCCAGCAGTCAAAGACAGGGCTCGACTAATGAAAAACTGTTTTTT; CDR3aa: CASSQRQGSTNEKLFF
j_gene: TRBJ1-1; v_gene: TRBV30; d_gene: NA; abundance: NA; CDR3nt: TGTGCCTGGGGACCGGGCACTGAAGCTTTCTTT; CDR3aa: CAWGPGTEAFF
j_gene: TRBJ2-1; v_gene: TRBV30; d_gene: TRBD2; abundance: NA; CDR3nt: TGTGCCTGGAGTGTAGCGGGAGTTGATAATGAGCAGTTCTTC; CDR3aa: CAWSVAGVDNEQFF
j_gene: TRBJ2-7; v_gene: TRBV28; d_gene: TRBD1; abundance: NA; CDR3nt: TGTGCCAGCAGTTCGGGACAGGGGAACGAGCAGTACTTC; CDR3aa: CASSSGQGNEQYF
j_gene: TRBJ1-4; v_gene: TRBV4-1; d_gene: NA; abundance: NA; CDR3nt: TGCGCCAGTGGCGGGATTAATGAAAAACTGTTTTTT; CDR3aa: CASGGINEKLFF
j_gene: TRBJ2-4; v_gene: TRBV27; d_gene: NA; abundance: NA; CDR3nt: TGTGCCAGCAGTTTAAGGCTTGGGACAGCAAAATACTCGGGGGTGGACATTCAGTACTTC; CDR3aa: CASSLRLGTAKYSGVDIQYF
j_gene: TRBJ1-1; v_gene: TRBV13; d_gene: TRBD1; abundance: NA; CDR3nt: TGTGCCAGCAGCCGGGGACAGGGTATCACTGAAGCTTTCTTT; CDR3aa: CASSRGQGITEAFF
j_gene: TRBJ1-5; v_gene: TRBV5-6; d_gene: NA; abundance: NA; CDR3nt: TGTGCCAGCAGCAGGCAGGGGAATCAGCCCCAGCATTTT; CDR3aa: CASSRQGNQPQHF
j_gene: TRBJ1-5; v_gene: TRBV7-6; d_gene: TRBD1; abundance: NA; CDR3nt: TGTGCCAGCAGCACGGACAGGGGCAATCAGCCCCAGCATTTT; CDR3aa: CASSTDRGNQPQHF
j_gene: TRBJ2-3; v_gene: TRBV25-1; d_gene: TRBD1; abundance: once; CDR3nt: TGTGCCAGCAGTGCCCACCAGGGGGCGAGAGGCACAGATACGCAGTATTTT; CDR3aa: CASSAHQGARGTDTQYF
j_gene: TRBJ2-7; v_gene: TRBV4-1; d_gene: TRBD1; abundance: NA; CDR3nt: TGCGCCAGCAGCCGGGGTACAGGGGGCGAGTACGAGCAGTACTTC; CDR3aa: CASSRGTGGEYEQYF
j_gene: TRBJ1-2; v_gene: TRBV24-1; d_gene: TRBD1; abundance: NA; CDR3nt: TGTGCCACCAGTGAGACAGGGGTGGATGGCTACACCTTC; CDR3aa: CATSETGVDGYTF
j_gene: TRBJ1-3; v_gene: TRBV5-6; d_gene: NA; abundance: once; CDR3nt: TGTGCCAGCAGCACCCAGACAGGCCCCCTTACCTCCATATATTTT; CDR3aa: CASSTQTGPLTSIYF
j_gene: TRBJ2-5; v_gene: TRBV7-4; d_gene: TRBD2; abundance: NA; CDR3nt: TGTGCCAGGGACCCGGGAACTAGCGGGAGGGATGAGACCCAGTACTTC; CDR3aa: CARDPGTSGRDETQYF
j_gene: TRBJ2-3; v_gene: TRBV28; d_gene: NA; abundance: NA; CDR3nt: TGTGCCAGCAGCCCCCTAGTTACGCAGTATTTT; CDR3aa: CASSPLVTQYF
j_gene: TRBJ1-1; v_gene: TRBV25-1; d_gene: TRBD1; abundance: NA; CDR3nt: TGTGCCAGCAGTGTTCCGGGACAGGGTTATACTGAAGCTTTCTTT; CDR3aa: CASSVPGQGYTEAFF
j_gene: TRBJ2-1; v_gene: TRBV10-2; d_gene: NA; abundance: NA; CDR3nt: TGCGCCAGCAGCGGCGGATCCTACAATGAGCAGTTCTTC; CDR3aa: CASSGGSYNEQFF
j_gene: TRBJ2-5; v_gene: TRBV3-1/TRBV3-2; d_gene: NA; abundance: NA; CDR3nt: TGTGCCAGCAGCCAAGATCGCGCGGTAGCGGCTGGCCGAGAGACCCAGTACTTC; CDR3aa: CASSQDRAVAAGRETQYF
j_gene: TRBJ2-2; v_gene: TRBV29-1; d_gene: TRBD2; abundance: NA; CDR3nt: TGCAGCGTTGAAGGTCGGGGGGTAGCCGGGGAGCTGTTTTTT; CDR3aa: CSVEGRGVAGELFF
j_gene: TRBJ2-5; v_gene: TRBV7-9; d_gene: NA; abundance: NA; CDR3nt: TGTGCCAGCAGCTCCTACATCGGGTCTCGAGAGACCCAGTACTTC; CDR3aa: CASSSYIGSRETQYF
j_gene: TRBJ1-2; v_gene: TRBV15; d_gene: TRBD1; abundance: NA; CDR3nt: TGTGCCACCAGTCCCGACAGGGTCGGCTATGGCTACACCTTC; CDR3aa: CATSPDRVGYGYTF
j_gene: TRBJ2-1; v_gene: TRBV30; d_gene: NA; abundance: NA; CDR3nt: TGTGCCTGGAGTGTACTAGGACAGCTACCTAAAGGGGAGCAGTTCTTC; CDR3aa: CAWSVLGQLPKGEQFF
j_gene: TRBJ2-6; v_gene: TRBV7-9; d_gene: TRBD2; abundance: NA; CDR3nt: TGTGCCAGCAGCTTGACGACTAGCGGGGCACCTCTGTGGGCCAACGTCCTGACTTTC; CDR3aa: CASSLTTSGAPLWANVLTF
j_gene: TRBJ2-1; v_gene: TRBV27; d_gene: NA; abundance: NA; CDR3nt: TGTGCCAGCACCGACCGTGGAGGGGTCGGGAATGAGCAGTTCTTC; CDR3aa: CASTDRGGVGNEQFF
j_gene: TRBJ2-1; v_gene: TRBV7-3; d_gene: TRBD2; abundance: NA; CDR3nt: TGTGCCAGCAGCCCTCCGGGACTAGCCAATGAGCAGTTCTTC; CDR3aa: CASSPPGLANEQFF
j_gene: TRBJ1-5; v_gene: TRBV6-5; d_gene: NA; abundance: NA; CDR3nt: TGTGCCAGCAAATTCTCTAGCAATCAGCCCCAGCATTTT; CDR3aa: CASKFSSNQPQHF
j_gene: TRBJ2-6; v_gene: TRBV7-2; d_gene: NA; abundance: NA; CDR3nt: TGTGCCAGCAGCGTGGTCCCGGGACATTTTTTCTCTGGGGCCAACGTCCTGACTTTC; CDR3aa: CASSVVPGHFFSGANVLTF
j_gene: TRBJ2-5; v_gene: TRBV5-1; d_gene: TRBD1; abundance: NA; CDR3nt: TGCGCCAGCAGCCCTATCGGACAGGGGGTACCTGGGGAGACCCAGTACTTC; CDR3aa: CASSPIGQGVPGETQYF
j_gene: TRBJ2-3; v_gene: TRBV9; d_gene: TRBD1; abundance: NA; CDR3nt: TGTGCCAGCAGCCCCGGACAGGGGAAGAGCACAGATACGCAGTATTTT; CDR3aa: CASSPGQGKSTDTQYF
j_gene: TRBJ1-2; v_gene: TRBV7-2; d_gene: TRBD1; abundance: NA; CDR3nt: TGTGCCAGCAGCTTAGCATATTCCGGGACAGGGGATGGCTACACCTTC; CDR3aa: CASSLAYSGTGDGYTF
j_gene: TRBJ1-5; v_gene: TRBV6-5; d_gene: NA; abundance: once; CDR3nt: TGTGCCGGATCACAGGGCGGCAATCAGCCCCAGCATTTT; CDR3aa: CAGSQGGNQPQHF
j_gene: TRBJ2-5; v_gene: TRBV5-1; d_gene: NA; abundance: NA; CDR3nt: TGCGCCAGCAGCTTGTCCAGTATCCAAGAGACCCAGTACTTC; CDR3aa: CASSLSSIQETQYF
j_gene: TRBJ2-2; v_gene: TRBV24-1; d_gene: TRBD2; abundance: NA; CDR3nt: TGTGCCACCAGTGATATCTACACGGGAGGACTCACCGGGGAGCTGTTTTTT; CDR3aa: CATSDIYTGGLTGELFF
j_gene: TRBJ2-7; v_gene: TRBV5-4; d_gene: TRBD2; abundance: NA; CDR3nt: TGTGCCAGCAGCTTGGGATTTGCGGGAGTGGAGGAGCAGTACTTC; CDR3aa: CASSLGFAGVEEQYF
j_gene: TRBJ2-1; v_gene: TRBV29-1; d_gene: TRBD2; abundance: NA; CDR3nt: TGCAGCGTTCCCGGTCTAGCGGGCTACAATGAGCAGTTCTTC; CDR3aa: CSVPGLAGYNEQFF
j_gene: TRBJ2-7; v_gene: TRBV28; d_gene: TRBD1; abundance: NA; CDR3nt: TGTGCCAGCAGAGACAGGGGGCTCTACGAGCAGTACTTC; CDR3aa: CASRDRGLYEQYF
j_gene: TRBJ2-2; v_gene: TRBV28; d_gene: NA; abundance: NA; CDR3nt: TGTGCCAGCAGGCACGAATTAGGGGGCACCGGGGAGCTGTTTTTT; CDR3aa: CASRHELGGTGELFF
j_gene: TRBJ2-1; v_gene: TRBV24-1; d_gene: NA; abundance: NA; CDR3nt: TGTGCCACCAGTGACTACGACAATGAGCAGTTCTTC; CDR3aa: CATSDYDNEQFF
j_gene: TRBJ1-5; v_gene: TRBV11-2; d_gene: NA; abundance: NA; CDR3nt: TGTGCCAGCAGCCGCGAAAAAAATCAGCCCCAGCATTTT; CDR3aa: CASSREKNQPQHF
j_gene: TRBJ1-3; v_gene: TRBV3-1/TRBV3-2; d_gene: NA; abundance: NA; CDR3nt: TGTGCCAGCGGGCAGATCTCTGGAAACACCATATATTTT; CDR3aa: CASGQISGNTIYF
j_gene: TRBJ2-1; v_gene: TRBV14; d_gene: TRBD2; abundance: NA; CDR3nt: TGTGCCAGCAGCCAAGATCTCCTAGCGGGGAACAATGAGCAGTTCTTC; CDR3aa: CASSQDLLAGNNEQFF
j_gene: TRBJ1-4; v_gene: TRBV2; d_gene: NA; abundance: NA; CDR3nt: TGTGCCAGCAGTGGGTTTGGGGGGACTAATGAAAAACTGTTTTTT; CDR3aa: CASSGFGGTNEKLFF
j_gene: TRBJ1-1; v_gene: TRBV29-1; d_gene: TRBD1; abundance: once; CDR3nt: TGCAGCTTTGAGAGGGACAGGGATGAAGCTTTCTTT; CDR3aa: CSFERDRDEAFF
j_gene: TRBJ2-2; v_gene: TRBV24-1; d_gene: TRBD2; abundance: once; CDR3nt: TGTGCCGCCACGGGCGGGGGGACCGGGGAGCTGTTTTTT; CDR3aa: CAATGGGTGELFF
j_gene: TRBJ2-7; v_gene: TRBV30; d_gene: NA; abundance: NA; CDR3nt: TGTGCCTGGAGTGGGAGCTACGAGCAGTACTTC; CDR3aa: CAWSGSYEQYF